These T cell receptor beta chains were read from a single sample in a study of Ad26.COV2.S vaccination and SARS-CoV-2 variants. The method was immunoSEQ multiplex PCR; TCRdb's version includes in-frame clones alone and lacks a portion of them. Found here are fewer than 500,000 clones, approximately 92% of them singletons; the top ten hold about 2.7%. The starting material was peripheral blood, obtained in a trial of Ad26.COV2.S vaccine versus placebo. Every receptor here comes from a person aged 18 to 65 who received the Ad26.COV2.S COVID-19 vaccine or a placebo. CDR3s include the opening cysteine and the closing phenylalanine or tryptophan. The D gene is left open where the match is weak. A clone size is listed for some rows: how often the clone was seen (once, few, many), or a class if it is expanded.

TRBJ2-3 NA NA TRBV4-1 CASSQEYRDTQYF TGCGCCAGCAGCCAAGAATATAGGGACACGCAGTATTTT
TRBJ2-5 NA NA TRBV28 CASSLVSETQYF TGTGCCAGCAGTTTAGTTTCTGAGACCCAGTACTTC
TRBJ1-3 NA TRBD1 TRBV7-6 CASSDWTGAGNTIYF TGTGCCAGCAGCGACTGGACAGGCGCTGGAAACACCATATATTTT
TRBJ1-1 NA NA TRBV2 CATSRGGTEAFF TGTGCCACCAGCCGGGGCGGAACTGAAGCTTTCTTT
TRBJ2-7 NA TRBD2 TRBV18 CASSPTSGNYEQYF TGTGCCAGCTCACCGACTAGCGGAAACTACGAGCAGTACTTC
TRBJ1-1 NA NA TRBV7-9 CASSLGMGVRAEAFF TGTGCCAGCAGCTTAGGAATGGGGGTTCGGGCTGAAGCTTTCTTT
TRBJ1-1 few NA TRBV7-9 CAIPGYGTTGYMNTEAFF TGTGCCATCCCAGGTTATGGGACGACGGGCTACATGAACACTGAAGCTTTCTTT
TRBJ2-5 NA TRBD2 TRBV2 CASSPGLADQETQYF TGTGCCAGCAGTCCGGGACTAGCGGACCAAGAGACCCAGTACTTC
TRBJ1-3 NA NA TRBV28 CASSSRNTGNTIYF TGTGCCAGCAGTTCCCGGAACACTGGGAACACCATATATTTT
TRBJ1-6 NA NA TRBV7-2 CASRDTGFESSPLHF TGTGCCAGCAGAGATACAGGGTTCGAGAGTTCACCCCTCCACTTT
TRBJ1-5 NA NA TRBV19 CASSMGGGAGNQPQHF TGTGCCAGTAGTATGGGAGGGGGGGCTGGCAATCAGCCCCAGCATTTT
TRBJ1-2 once NA TRBV6-5 CASSYSISGALRGYTF TGTGCCAGCAGTTACTCGATTTCGGGGGCTCTCCGGGGCTACACCTTC
TRBJ1-1 NA NA TRBV2 CASRDPGTTEAFF TGTGCCAGCAGGGACCCCGGGACCACTGAAGCTTTCTTT
TRBJ1-2 NA NA TRBV6-5 CASSQTGHYGYTF TGTGCCAGCAGCCAAACAGGGCACTATGGCTACACCTTC
TRBJ2-1 NA TRBD2 TRBV2 CASSGLLGREGRYEQFF TGTGCCAGCAGTGGTCTATTGGGGCGGGAGGGCCGCTATGAGCAGTTCTTC